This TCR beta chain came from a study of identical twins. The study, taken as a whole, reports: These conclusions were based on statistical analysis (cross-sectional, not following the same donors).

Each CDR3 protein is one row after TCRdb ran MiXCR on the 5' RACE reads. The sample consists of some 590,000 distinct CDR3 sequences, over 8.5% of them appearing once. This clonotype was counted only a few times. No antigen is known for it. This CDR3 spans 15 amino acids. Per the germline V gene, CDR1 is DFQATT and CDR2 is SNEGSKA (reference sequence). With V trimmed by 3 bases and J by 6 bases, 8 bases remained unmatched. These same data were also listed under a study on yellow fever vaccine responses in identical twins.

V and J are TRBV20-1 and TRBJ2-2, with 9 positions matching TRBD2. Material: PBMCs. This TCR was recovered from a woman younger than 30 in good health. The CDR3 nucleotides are TGCAGTGCTAGGAGACTAGCGGAGGAGGCCGGGGAGCTGTTTTTT. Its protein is CSARRLAEEAGELFF.